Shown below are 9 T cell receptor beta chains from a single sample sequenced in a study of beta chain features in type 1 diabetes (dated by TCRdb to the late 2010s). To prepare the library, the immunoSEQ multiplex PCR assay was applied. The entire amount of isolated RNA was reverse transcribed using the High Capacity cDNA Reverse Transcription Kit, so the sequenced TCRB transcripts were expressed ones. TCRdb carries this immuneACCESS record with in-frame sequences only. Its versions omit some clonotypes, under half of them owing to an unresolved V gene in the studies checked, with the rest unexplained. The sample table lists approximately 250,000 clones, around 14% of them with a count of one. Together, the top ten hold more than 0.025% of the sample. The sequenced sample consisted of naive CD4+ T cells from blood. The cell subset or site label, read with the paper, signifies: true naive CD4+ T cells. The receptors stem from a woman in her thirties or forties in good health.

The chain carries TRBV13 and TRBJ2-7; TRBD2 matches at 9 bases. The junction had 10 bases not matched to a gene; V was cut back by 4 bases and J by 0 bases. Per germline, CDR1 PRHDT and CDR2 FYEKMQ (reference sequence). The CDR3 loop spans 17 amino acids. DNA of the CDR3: TGTGCCAGCAGCTCCCAGCTAGCGGGGCCCCGCTCCTACGAGCAGTACTTC. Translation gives CASSSQLAGPRSYEQYF.

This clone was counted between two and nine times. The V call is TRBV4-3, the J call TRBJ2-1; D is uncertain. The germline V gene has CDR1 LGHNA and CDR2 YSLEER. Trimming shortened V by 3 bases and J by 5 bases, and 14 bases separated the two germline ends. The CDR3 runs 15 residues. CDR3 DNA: TGCGCCAGCAGCCAGAATCCCCGGCAGGACAATGAGCAGTTCTTC. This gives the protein CASSQNPRQDNEQFF.

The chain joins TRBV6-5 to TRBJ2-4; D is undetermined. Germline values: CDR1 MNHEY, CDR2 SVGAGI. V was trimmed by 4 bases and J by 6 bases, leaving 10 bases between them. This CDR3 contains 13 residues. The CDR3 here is CASSSQVGNIQYF. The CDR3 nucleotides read TGTGCCAGCAGTTCCCAGGTGGGAAACATTCAGTACTTC.

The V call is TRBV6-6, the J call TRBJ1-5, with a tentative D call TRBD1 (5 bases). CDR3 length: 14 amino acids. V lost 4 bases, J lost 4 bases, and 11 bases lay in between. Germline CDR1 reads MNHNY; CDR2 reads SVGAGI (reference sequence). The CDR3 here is CASSSPQANQPQHF. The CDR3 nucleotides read TGTGCCAGCAGTTCCCCACAGGCGAATCAGCCCCAGCATTTT.

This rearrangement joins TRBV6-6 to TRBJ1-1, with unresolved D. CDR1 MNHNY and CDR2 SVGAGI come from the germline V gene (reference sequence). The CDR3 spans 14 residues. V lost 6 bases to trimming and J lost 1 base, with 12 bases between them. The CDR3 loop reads CASSPPGSNTEAFF. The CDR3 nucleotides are TGTGCCAGCAGCCCCCCGGGGTCGAACACTGAAGCTTTCTTT.

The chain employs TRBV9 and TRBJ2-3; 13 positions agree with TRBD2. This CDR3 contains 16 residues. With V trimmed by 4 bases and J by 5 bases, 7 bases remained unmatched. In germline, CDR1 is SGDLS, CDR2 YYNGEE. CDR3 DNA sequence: TGTGCCAGCAGCTTTGCACTAGCGGGGGGGGTAGATACGCAGTATTTT. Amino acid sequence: CASSFALAGGVDTQYF. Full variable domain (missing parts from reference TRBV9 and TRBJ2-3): DSGVTQTPKHLITATGQRVTLRCSPRSGDLSVYWYQQSLDQGLQFLIQYYNGEERAKGNILERFSAQQFPDLHSELNLSSLELGDSALYFCASSFALAGGVDTQYFGPGTRLTVL.

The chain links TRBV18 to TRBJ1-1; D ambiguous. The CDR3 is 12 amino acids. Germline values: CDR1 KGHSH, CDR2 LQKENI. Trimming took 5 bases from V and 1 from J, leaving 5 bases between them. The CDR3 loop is CASSGRNTEAFF. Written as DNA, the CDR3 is TGTGCCAGCTCAGGCCGGAACACTGAAGCTTTCTTT.

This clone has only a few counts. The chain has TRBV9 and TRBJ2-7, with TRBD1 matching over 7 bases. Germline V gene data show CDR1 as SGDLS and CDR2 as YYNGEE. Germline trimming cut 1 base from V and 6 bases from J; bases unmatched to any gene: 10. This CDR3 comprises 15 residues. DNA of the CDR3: TGTGCCAGCAGCGTACGGACAGGACACCGGACCGAGCAGTACTTC. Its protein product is CASSVRTGHRTEQYF.

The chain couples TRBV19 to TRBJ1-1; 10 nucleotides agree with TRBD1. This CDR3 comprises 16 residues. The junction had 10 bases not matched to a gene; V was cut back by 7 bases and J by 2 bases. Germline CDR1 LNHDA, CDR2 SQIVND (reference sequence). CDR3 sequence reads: CASTPGTGASNTEAFF. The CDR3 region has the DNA TGTGCCAGTACACCCGGGACAGGGGCGAGTAACACTGAAGCTTTCTTT.